This is a list of T cell receptor beta chains from one sample in a study of blood T cells in healthy people across ages. TCRdb itself ran the 5' RACE reads through MiXCR, one entry per CDR3 protein. The sample includes approximately 1,700,000 distinct CDR3 sequences, roughly two fifths of them seen just once. Source material: blood. Receptor source: a human donor in good health. Both conserved end residues are part of each CDR3. The D gene is left open where the match is weak. Clone size is stated in some rows and not others, as once, few, many or a class when expanded.

TRBV20-1	NA	TRBJ2-7	many	CSADRLGLYEQYF	TGCAGTGCTGACAGGTTAGGGCTCTACGAGCAGTACTTC
TRBV5-4	NA	TRBJ2-5	NA	CASSLFTSRETQYF	TGTGCCAGCAGCTTGTTTACCTCCCGGGAGACCCAGTACTTC
TRBV7-3	NA	TRBJ1-1	NA	CASSTRQPLNTEAFF	TGTGCCAGCAGCACCCGACAGCCCCTGAACACTGAAGCTTTCTTT
TRBV7-9	NA	TRBJ1-4	few	CASSPLRSSEKLFF	TGTGCCAGCAGCCCCCTTCGATCCTCTGAAAAACTGTTTTTT
TRBV4-3	NA	TRBJ2-7	NA	CASSQDQSGDLYEQYF	TGCGCCAGCAGCCAAGATCAATCGGGGGACCTCTACGAGCAGTACTTC
TRBV12-3/TRBV12-4	NA	TRBJ1-5	few	CAGSLGRYTNQPQHF	TGTGCCGGCAGTTTAGGCAGATACACGAATCAGCCCCAGCATTTT
TRBV12-3/TRBV12-4	NA	TRBJ2-3	NA	CASSPDGARPDTQYF	TGTGCCAGCAGCCCCGATGGGGCTCGGCCAGATACGCAGTATTTT
TRBV6-5	NA	TRBJ1-4	NA	CASSWGVRDEKLFF	TGTGCCAGCAGTTGGGGGGTGAGGGATGAAAAACTGTTTTTT
TRBV7-9	TRBD1	TRBJ2-3	few	CASSPSGTGSTDTQYF	TGTGCCAGCAGCCCTTCCGGGACAGGGTCCACAGATACGCAGTATTTT
TRBV4-3	NA	TRBJ2-3	few	CASSQRLRDTQYF	TGCGCCAGCAGCCAACGACTTCGAGATACGCAGTATTTT
TRBV3-1	NA	TRBJ2-3	NA	CASTSGTTTDTQYF	TGTGCCAGCACCTCTGGGACCACGACAGATACGCAGTATTTT
TRBV9	NA	TRBJ1-5	NA	CASSPFGGHGAQHF	TGTGCCAGCAGCCCCTTCGGGGGCCATGGGGCCCAGCATTTT
TRBV7-9	TRBD1	TRBJ2-7	many	CASSNDTGGGEQYF	TGTGCCAGCAGCAACGATACAGGGGGCGGGGAGCAGTACTTC
TRBV29-1	TRBD2	TRBJ2-1	few	CSVAGFLGEQFF	TGCAGCGTAGCGGGGTTCCTTGGGGAGCAGTTCTTC
TRBV29-1	NA	TRBJ1-1	few	CSVEDRVSTEAFF	TGCAGCGTTGAAGATCGGGTTTCCACTGAAGCTTTCTTT
TRBV5-1	NA	TRBJ1-1	NA	CASSLENMNTEAFF	TGCGCCAGCAGCTTGGAGAACATGAACACTGAAGCTTTCTTT
TRBV11-2	NA	TRBJ2-7	NA	CASSIRGRGEQYF	TGTGCCAGCAGCATCCGGGGCAGGGGCGAGCAGTACTTC
TRBV20-1	NA	TRBJ1-2	NA	CSAREQTGNYGYTF	TGCAGTGCTAGAGAACAAACAGGCAACTATGGCTACACCTTC
TRBV9	NA	TRBJ1-2	NA	CASSATSTAYNYGYTF	TGTGCCAGCAGCGCCACCTCCACGGCATACAACTATGGCTACACCTTC
TRBV7-2	NA	TRBJ2-4	few	CASSLAWGTSLDQYF	TGTGCCAGCAGCTTAGCATGGGGAACTAGCTTAGATCAGTACTTC